The 4 T cell receptor beta chains presented below share a single source sample, sequenced in a study of T cells after yellow fever vaccination. TCRdb reanalysed the 5' RACE reads using MiXCR and keeps one entry per CDR3 protein. Of 550,000 or so distinct CDR3 sequences listed, roughly 19% are singletons. Sample: PBMCs, taken 15 days after the yellow fever booster vaccination. The receptor set was obtained from a man aged 30-40 years who received the YFV17D yellow fever vaccine.

This clonotype occurred a few times. V gene TRBV5-1 combines with J gene TRBJ1-3; 9 bases map to TRBD1. CDR3 size: 13 residues. Germline V CDR1 and CDR2: SGHRS, YFSETQ. The V and J ends lost 4 bases and 8 bases, in that order; junction bases with no gene match: 4. CDR3 sequence reads: CASSQDRGDTIYF. The DNA for the CDR3 is TGCGCCAGCAGCCAGGACAGGGGAGACACCATATATTTT.

For the CDR3, the DNA is TGTGCCAGCACCCTGGAACTAGCGGGCAATGAGCAGTTCTTC. This encodes CASTLELAGNEQFF. V is TRBV6-2 or TRBV6-3 and J is TRBJ2-1, with 9 bases fitting TRBD2. Germline CDR1 and CDR2: MNHEY and SVGEGT. The ends lost 7 bases at V and 6 bases at J; junction bases unmatched: 7. This CDR3 region has 14 residues.

This clonotype has only a few counts. The rearrangement joins TRBV28 to TRBJ2-6; D is possibly TRBD1 or TRBD2 (5 bases each). The V end was cut by 3 bases, the J end by 2 bases, with 11 bases between. The CDR3 length is 16 residues. Germline CDR1 is MDHEN and CDR2 is SYDVKM. Here the CDR3 reads CASSFHGDAGANVLTF. As DNA, the CDR3 is TGTGCCAGCAGTTTTCATGGGGACGCTGGGGCCAACGTCCTGACTTTC.

The chain uses TRBV10-3 and TRBJ2-1; D gene ambiguous. Germline CDR1 ENHRY, CDR2 SYGVKD. V gave up 0 bases and J gave up 8 bases, with 8 bases separating them. CDR3 length: 13 residues. The DNA of the CDR3 is TGTGCCATCAGTGAGTCGGAAGTCGATGAGCAGTTCTTC. Translating gives CAISESEVDEQFF.